Presented here are 25 T cell receptor beta chains from one specimen sequenced in a study of CD8+ T cells in alopecia areata. RNA extraction was followed by reverse transcription into cDNA, which acted as the sequencing template. Profiled with immunoSEQ multiplex PCR; TCRdb holds only in-frame clones, not every one. The sample carries under 130,000 clones, approximately 60% recorded once. Sequenced: CD4+ T cells sorted from blood. The receptors shown here come from a human donor in good health.

The chain recombines TRBV6-6 with TRBJ2-5; 12 positions match TRBD2. The trim removed 5 bases at V and 1 base at J, leaving 5 bases unmatched. CDR3 length: 16 amino acids. Germline V gene data show CDR1 as MNHNY and CDR2 as SVGAGI (reference sequence). CDR3 bases: TGTGCCAGCAGTCCTCGGACTAGCGGGGCCCAAGAGACCCAGTACTTC. This translates into CASSPRTSGAQETQYF.

This clone came up once. The chain joins TRBV5-6 to TRBJ1-4; 9 nucleotides line up with TRBD1. The CDR3 loop spans 14 amino acids. The V and J ends lost 1 base and 10 bases, in that order; junction bases with no gene match: 5. Germline CDR1 and CDR2: SGHDT and YYEEEE. Here the CDR3 reads CASSLWTGEGKLFF. The CDR3 region has the DNA TGTGCCAGCAGCTTGTGGACAGGGGAGGGAAAACTGTTTTTT.

The rearrangement uses TRBV15 and TRBJ2-3, with 8 bases lining up with TRBD1. The CDR3 is made up of 16 amino acids. The ends lost 0 bases at V and 7 bases at J; junction bases unmatched: 9. The V gene's germline CDR1 is LNHNV and CDR2 YYDKDF (reference sequence). The CDR3 DNA follows: TGTGCCACCAGCAGAGATCGGTGGCAGGGGGCATATACGCAGTATTTT. It translates to CATSRDRWQGAYTQYF.

Here the CDR3 reads CASSQERGVANEKLFF. CDR3 sequence (DNA): TGTGCCAGCAGCCAAGAACGGGGTGTCGCTAATGAAAAACTGTTTTTT. This chain connects TRBV14 to TRBJ1-4; the D is unclear. This CDR3 comprises 16 residues. The germline V gene encodes CDR1 SGHDN and CDR2 FVKESK. V was trimmed by 0 bases and J by 3 bases, leaving 11 bases between them. Full variable domain (rest looked up from reference TRBV14 and TRBJ1-4): EAGVTQFPSHSVIEKGQTVTLRCDPISGHDNLYWYRRVMGKEIKFLLHFVKESKQDESGMPNNRFLAERTGGTYSTLKVQPAELEDSGVYFCASSQERGVANEKLFFGSGTQLSVL.

A note on this clone: Germline is not matched at one junction end, which may reflect a read error. The V call is TRBV7-2, the J call TRBJ2-5, with TRBD2 as a possible D gene (5 bases). Germline V gives CDR1 SGHTA, CDR2 FQGNSA. The CDR3 totals 15 residues. CDR3 sequence (DNA): TGTGCCAGCAGCTTACAGTCGGGGTCACAAGAGATCCAGTACTTC. It is translated as CASSLQSGSQEIQYF. The entire variable domain, with the rest obtained from reference TRBV7-2 and TRBJ2-5, is as follows: GAGVSQSPSNKVTEKGKDVELRCDPISGHTALYWYRQSLGQGLEFLIYFQGNSAPDKSGLPSDRFSAERTGGSVSTLTIQRTQQEDSAVYLCASSLQSGSQEIQYFGPGTRLLVL.

This clone has only a few counts. The V and J genes are TRBV28 and TRBJ2-7; D remains unclear. The germline V and J ends were trimmed by 0 bases and 3 bases, with 3 bases remaining between them. Germline V gene lookup returns CDR1 MDHEN and CDR2 SYDVKM. This CDR3 is built from 12 residues. CDR3 loop: CASSLWDYEQYF. The CDR3 DNA sequence: TGTGCCAGCAGTTTATGGGACTACGAGCAGTACTTC.

The chain employs TRBV27 and TRBJ2-5; TRBD2 matches 12 bases. V lost 6 bases, J lost 4 bases, and 6 bases stayed unmatched. Germline-derived CDR1 and CDR2 are MNHEY and SMNVEV (reference sequence). This CDR3 contains 15 residues. CDR3 nucleotide sequence: TGTGCCAGCAGGTCACTAGCGGGGGGCGGAGAGACCCAGTACTTC. Protein sequence: CASRSLAGGGETQYF.

This sequence joins TRBV29-1 and TRBJ1-1; maybe TRBD1 (6 bases). This CDR3 has 13 residues. Germline V gene lookup returns CDR1 SQVTM and CDR2 ANQGSEA. The ends were cut back, 4 bases at V and 2 bases at J, with 11 bases in the middle. The CDR3 sequence is CSVVRGQNTEAFF. In DNA, the CDR3 is TGCAGCGTTGTACGGGGGCAAAACACTGAAGCTTTCTTT.

Details on this clone: This same CDR3 is encoded by further DNA sequences in the sample. CDR3 nucleotide sequence: TGTGCCAGCAGGTCGCAGGGTACCTATGGCTACACCTTC. Its protein is CASRSQGTYGYTF. The chain links TRBV2 to TRBJ1-2, with D perhaps TRBD1 (5 bases). CDR1 is SNHLY, CDR2 FYNNEI, per germline. Trimming pared 6 bases from V and 4 bases from J, leaving 12 bases between. The CDR3 consists of 13 residues.

This clone was detected a few times. The CDR3 protein is CASSLGFRDRVHEQYF. In nucleotides, the CDR3 is TGTGCCAGCAGCTTAGGGTTCCGGGACAGGGTCCACGAGCAGTACTTC. The chain is built from TRBV7-2 and TRBJ2-7; 9 positions match TRBD1. J was trimmed by 5 bases and V by 1 base; bases with no gene match: 9. The CDR3 totals 16 residues. CDR1 and CDR2 from the germline V gene are SGHTA and FQGNSA.

This clone was counted only a few times. The chain uses TRBV29-1 and TRBJ2-4; TRBD1 agrees at 7 bases. The V segment lost 6 bases and the J segment 4 bases; nucleotides outside the gene matches: 0. Germline CDR1 reads SQVTM; CDR2 reads ANQGSEA. This CDR3 has 11 residues. CDR3 loop: CSVRGKNIQYF. CDR3 coding DNA: TGCAGCGTCAGGGGGAAAAACATTCAGTACTTC.

The rearrangement joins TRBV29-1 to TRBJ2-3; D is unclear. CDR1 and CDR2 (germline): SQVTM, ANQGSEA. The CDR3 contains 13 residues. Trimming took off 7 bases at V and 2 bases at J, with 13 bases between the two ends. DNA for the CDR3: TGCAGCGCTGCCGGTGGGTTCACAGATACGCAGTATTTT. This sequence encodes CSAAGGFTDTQYF.

This chain connects TRBV7-2 to TRBJ1-2; 9 bases line up with TRBD1. The germline gives CDR1 SGHTA, CDR2 FQGNSA. The CDR3 contains 13 residues. V dropped 6 bases and J dropped 6; count of bases not matched to a gene: 5. CDR3 in DNA: TGTGCCAGCAGGTTAACAGGGGGCGATGGCTACACCTTC. It is translated as CASRLTGGDGYTF.

The sample holds a few counts of this clone. The chain has TRBV30 and TRBJ2-3, with TRBD1 identical over 8 bases. Germline trimming cut 0 bases from V and 10 bases from J; bases unmatched to any gene: 15. CDR3 length: 16 residues. The germline gives CDR1 GTSNPN, CDR2 SVGIG (reference sequence). The DNA for the CDR3 is TGTGCCTGGAGTGTACCGGGCCAGGGGGCCCTCCGTGCGCAGTATTTT. The encoded protein is CAWSVPGQGALRAQYF.

This clone was counted a few times. J is TRBJ2-4 and V is TRBV30; TRBD2 matches at 14 bases. V lost 3 bases to trimming and J lost 2 bases; unmatched junction nucleotides: 9. Looked up from germline, CDR1 is GTSNPN and CDR2 is SVGIG (reference sequence). The CDR3 sequence is 18 residues long. Here the CDR3 reads CAWSSGTSGSASKNIQYF. CDR3 DNA sequence: TGTGCCTGGAGCTCCGGGACTAGCGGGAGCGCCTCCAAAAACATTCAGTACTTC.

The chain has TRBV19 and TRBJ2-7; 8 nucleotides agree with TRBD1. Germline loops: CDR1 LNHDA, CDR2 SQIVND (reference sequence). Trimming at V came to 5 bases and at J to 0 bases, leaving 6 bases not matched to a gene. The CDR3 length is 15 residues. The CDR3 protein is CASSLQGASSYEQYF. The CDR3 coding sequence is TGTGCCAGTAGTCTTCAGGGGGCGAGCTCCTACGAGCAGTACTTC.

This sequence joins TRBV9 and TRBJ2-3; 8 nucleotides line up with TRBD2. The CDR3 contains 16 residues. Losses at the gene ends were 1 base for V and 1 base for J; bases not matched to a gene: 5. The germline V gene encodes CDR1 SGDLS and CDR2 YYNGEE. In nucleotides, the CDR3 is TGTGCCAGCAGCGTATTTGCGGGGGGACGCACAGATACGCAGTATTTT. Its translation is CASSVFAGGRTDTQYF.

J is TRBJ1-5 and V is TRBV4-2; 9 bases agree with TRBD1. Unmatched junction bases numbered 5, after V lost 2 bases and J lost 3 bases. The CDR3 sequence is 16 residues long. CDR1 is LGHNA and CDR2 is YNFKEQ in the germline V gene. CDR3 DNA sequence: TGTGCCAGCAGCCAACTCGGGGACAGGGACAATCAGCCCCAGCATTTT. Its translation is CASSQLGDRDNQPQHF.

This sequence joins TRBV7-2 and TRBJ2-5, with TRBD1 as a possible D gene (5 bases). In germline, CDR1 is SGHTA, CDR2 FQGNSA. Trimming pared 5 bases from V and 7 bases from J, leaving 17 bases between. This CDR3 is built from 14 residues. Written as DNA, the CDR3 is TGTGCCAGCAGCCCAGGGCAGCCTACGGTGACCCAGTACTTC. This codes for CASSPGQPTVTQYF.

This clone has only one observation. This chain joins TRBV18 and TRBJ1-4; D might be TRBD1 (6 bases). CDR3 size: 15 residues. Germline assignment: CDR1 KGHSH and CDR2 LQKENI. V shed 3 bases and J shed 7 bases, with 15 bases lying between them. CDR3 DNA: TGTGCCAGCTCACCCACCCGGGGGGCGACTGAAAAACTGTTTTTT. Encoded protein: CASSPTRGATEKLFF.

The table lists this clone with a few counts. The chain recombines TRBV2 with TRBJ1-2; possible D gene TRBD1, 6 bases. Germline assignment: CDR1 SNHLY and CDR2 FYNNEI. V was trimmed by 6 bases and J by 3 bases, leaving 8 bases between them. CDR3 length: 12 residues. The CDR3 coding sequence is TGTGCCAGCAGCAACAGGGACTATGGCTACACCTTC. This translates into CASSNRDYGYTF.

The rearrangement links TRBV6-6 to TRBJ1-4; 7 bases align to TRBD1. In germline, CDR1 is MNHNY, CDR2 SVGAGI (reference sequence). The CDR3 totals 15 residues. Trimming at V came to 4 bases and at J to 7 bases, leaving 9 bases not matched to a gene. The CDR3 bases are TGTGCCAGCAGTTCCCACCAGGGGGGTGGTGAAAAACTGTTTTTT. Protein sequence: CASSSHQGGGEKLFF.

The rearrangement uses TRBV30 and TRBJ2-5; 10 bases fit TRBD2. The CDR3 length is 15 residues. Trimming took 1 base from V and 5 from J; bases not matched to a gene: 7. Germline assignment: CDR1 GTSNPN and CDR2 SVGIG (reference sequence). CDR3 DNA: TGTGCCTGGAGTGAAGCGGGGGGGCCGAGGGAGACCCAGTACTTC. Protein sequence: CAWSEAGGPRETQYF.

This chain links TRBV7-9 with TRBJ1-2; no definite D call. V was trimmed by 0 bases and J by 4 bases, leaving 12 bases between them. The CDR3 length is 15 residues. Per germline, CDR1 SEHNR and CDR2 FQNEAQ (reference sequence). This chain's CDR3 is CASSLAEAAAYGYTF. The DNA for the CDR3 is TGTGCCAGCAGCTTAGCGGAGGCAGCCGCCTATGGCTACACCTTC.

The V call is TRBV4-1, the J call TRBJ1-4, with D tentatively TRBD1 (5 bases). Trimming took off 3 bases at V and 4 bases at J, with 15 bases between the two ends. CDR1 MGHRA and CDR2 YSYEKL come from the germline V gene. CDR3 length: 16 residues. The CDR3 nucleotides read TGCGCCAGCAGCCAGGGCGTGGGGGGAAGTAATGAAAAACTGTTTTTT. The encoded protein is CASSQGVGGSNEKLFF.